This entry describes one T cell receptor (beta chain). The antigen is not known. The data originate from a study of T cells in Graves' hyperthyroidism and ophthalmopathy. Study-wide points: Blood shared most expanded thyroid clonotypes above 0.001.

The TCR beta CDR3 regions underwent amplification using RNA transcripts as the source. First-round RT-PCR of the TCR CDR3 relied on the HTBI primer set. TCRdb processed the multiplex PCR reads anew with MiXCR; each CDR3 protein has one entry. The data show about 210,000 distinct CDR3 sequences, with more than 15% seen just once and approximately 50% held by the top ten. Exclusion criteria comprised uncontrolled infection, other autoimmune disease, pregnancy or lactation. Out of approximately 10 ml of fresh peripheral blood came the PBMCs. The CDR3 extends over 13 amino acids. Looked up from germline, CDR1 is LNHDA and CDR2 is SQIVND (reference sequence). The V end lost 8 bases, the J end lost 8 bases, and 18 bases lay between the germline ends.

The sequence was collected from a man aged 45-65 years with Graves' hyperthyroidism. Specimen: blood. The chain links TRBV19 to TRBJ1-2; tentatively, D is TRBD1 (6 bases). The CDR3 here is CASRTRDKSGYTF. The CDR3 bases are TGTGCCAGTCGCACCCGGGACAAAAGCGGCTACACCTTC. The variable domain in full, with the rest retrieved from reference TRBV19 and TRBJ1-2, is DGGITQSPKYLFRKEGQNVTLSCEQNLNHDAMYWYRQDPGQGLRLIYYSQIVNDFQKGDIAEGYSVSREKKESFPLTVTSAQKNPTAFYLCASRTRDKSGYTFGSGTRLTVV.